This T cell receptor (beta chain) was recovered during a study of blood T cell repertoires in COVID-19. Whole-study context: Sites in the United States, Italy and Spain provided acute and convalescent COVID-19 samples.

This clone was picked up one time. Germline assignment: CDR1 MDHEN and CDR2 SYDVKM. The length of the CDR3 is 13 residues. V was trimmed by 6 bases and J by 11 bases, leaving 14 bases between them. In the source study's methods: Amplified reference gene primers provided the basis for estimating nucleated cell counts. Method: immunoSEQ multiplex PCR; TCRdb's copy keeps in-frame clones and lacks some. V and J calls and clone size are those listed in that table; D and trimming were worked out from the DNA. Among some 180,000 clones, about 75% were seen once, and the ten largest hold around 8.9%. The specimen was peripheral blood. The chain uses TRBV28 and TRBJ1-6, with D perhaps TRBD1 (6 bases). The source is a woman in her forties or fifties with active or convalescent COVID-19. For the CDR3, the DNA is TGTGCCAGCAGGGGGAACAGGGAGACACCCCTCCACTTT. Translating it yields CASRGNRETPLHF.